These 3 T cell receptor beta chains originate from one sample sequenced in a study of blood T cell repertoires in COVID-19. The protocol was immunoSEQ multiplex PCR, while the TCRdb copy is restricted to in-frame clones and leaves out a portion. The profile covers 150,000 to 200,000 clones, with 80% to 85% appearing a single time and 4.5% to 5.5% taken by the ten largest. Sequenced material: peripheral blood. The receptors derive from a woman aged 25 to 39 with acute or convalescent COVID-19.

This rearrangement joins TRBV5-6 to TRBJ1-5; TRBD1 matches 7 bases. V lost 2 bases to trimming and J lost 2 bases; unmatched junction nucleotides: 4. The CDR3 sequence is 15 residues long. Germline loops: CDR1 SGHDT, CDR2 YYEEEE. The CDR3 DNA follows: TGTGCCAGCAGCTTTAGGGGGCTGGGCAATCAGCCCCAGCATTTT. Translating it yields CASSFRGLGNQPQHF.

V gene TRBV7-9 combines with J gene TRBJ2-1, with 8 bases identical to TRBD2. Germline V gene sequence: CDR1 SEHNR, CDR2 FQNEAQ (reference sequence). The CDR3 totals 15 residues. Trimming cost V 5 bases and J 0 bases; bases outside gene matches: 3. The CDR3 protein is CASSRSGTSYNEQFF. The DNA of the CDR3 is TGTGCCAGCAGCCGTAGCGGGACCTCCTACAATGAGCAGTTCTTC.

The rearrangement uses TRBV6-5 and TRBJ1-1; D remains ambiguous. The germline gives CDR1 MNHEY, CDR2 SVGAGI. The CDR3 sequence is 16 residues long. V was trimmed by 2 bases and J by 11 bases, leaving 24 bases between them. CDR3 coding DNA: TGTGCCAGCAGTTACGGAGGAGCAGGTATCCTTTTTGGTGCTTTCTTT. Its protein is CASSYGGAGILFGAFF.